The 14 T cell receptor beta chains given below trace back to one sample, sequenced in a study of blood T cell repertoires in COVID-19. The method was immunoSEQ multiplex PCR; TCRdb's version includes in-frame clones alone and lacks a portion of them. The sample lists about 120,000 clones, about 80% occurring once. Material for sequencing was peripheral blood. These receptors all come from an elderly woman with acute or convalescent COVID-19.

The chain has TRBV5-5 and TRBJ2-1; maybe TRBD2 (7 bases). The germline V gene encodes CDR1 SGHKS and CDR2 YYEKEE (reference sequence). The CDR3 contains 15 residues. Trimming removed 4 bases at V and 2 bases at J, with 13 bases between. As DNA, the CDR3 is TGTGCCAGCAGCCCCCAGGGGAGGGCCTACAATGAGCAGTTCTTC. This encodes CASSPQGRAYNEQFF.

This clone occurred once. V usage is TRBV7-2 and J usage is TRBJ1-5, with no clear D. Trimming removed 5 bases from V and 5 bases from J, with 16 bases in between. Germline V gives CDR1 SGHTA, CDR2 FQGNSA. The CDR3 is 15 amino acids. The CDR3 sequence: CASSPLRGLDQPQHF. CDR3 DNA sequence: TGTGCCAGCAGCCCTCTCCGAGGGCTTGATCAGCCCCAGCATTTT.

This rearrangement joins TRBV5-1 to TRBJ2-3, with 8 nucleotides matching TRBD2. Trimming removed 0 bases from V and 4 bases from J; junction bases left unmatched: 4. This CDR3 contains 15 residues. In germline, CDR1 is SGHRS, CDR2 YFSETQ. CDR3 nucleotide sequence: TGCGCCAGCAGCTTGGCGGGGGGGGTCGCAGATACGCAGTATTTT. Translated: CASSLAGGVADTQYF.

J is TRBJ2-7 and V is TRBV19, with 7 bases fitting TRBD2. The CDR3 spans 14 residues. The germline gives CDR1 LNHDA, CDR2 SQIVND (reference sequence). With V trimmed by 3 bases and J by 6 bases, 8 bases remained unmatched. The CDR3 bases are TGTGCCAGTAGTATGTCTCGGGGGGAGGCCGAGCAGTACTTC. Its protein is CASSMSRGEAEQYF.

The chain links TRBV4-2 to TRBJ2-3, with D maybe TRBD2 (6 bases). Germline CDR1 and CDR2: LGHNA and YNFKEQ. The CDR3 extends over 16 amino acids. The V end was cut by 5 bases, the J end by 1 base, with 16 bases between. The CDR3 DNA is TGTGCCAGCAGCTCCCTAACCCAGCGGGGCACAGATACGCAGTATTTT. This sequence encodes CASSSLTQRGTDTQYF.

V and J are TRBV7-2 and TRBJ1-4, with D possibly matching TRBD1 (6 bases). Trimming cost V 8 bases and J 8 bases, with 15 bases left between them. The CDR3 runs 13 residues. Germline V lookup: CDR1 SGHTA, CDR2 FQGNSA. The CDR3 region has the DNA TGTGCCAGCCAGAGGGGGTTGAACGAAAAACTGTTTTTT. Translation gives CASQRGLNEKLFF.

V gene TRBV19 combines with J gene TRBJ1-1; 8 nucleotides line up with TRBD1. V dropped 4 bases and J dropped 5; count of bases not matched to a gene: 3. CDR3 length: 13 residues. CDR1 and CDR2 from the germline V gene are LNHDA and SQIVND (reference sequence). CDR3 sequence (DNA): TGTGCCAGTAGTACCCAGGGGGCTACTGAAGCTTTCTTT. As protein: CASSTQGATEAFF. The entire variable domain, with the rest obtained from reference TRBV19 and TRBJ1-1, is as follows: DGGITQSPKYLFRKEGQNVTLSCEQNLNHDAMYWYRQDPGQGLRLIYYSQIVNDFQKGDIAEGYSVSREKKESFPLTVTSAQKNPTAFYLCASSTQGATEAFFGQGTRLTVV.

The rearrangement joins TRBV19 to TRBJ2-5, with 9 bases identical to TRBD1. CDR3 length equals 13 residues. Germline V gene sequence: CDR1 LNHDA, CDR2 SQIVND (reference sequence). The ends lost 5 bases at V and 5 bases at J; junction bases unmatched: 3. CDR3 coding DNA: TGTGCCAGTAGTGAACAGGGGGCTGAGACCCAGTACTTC. Amino acids: CASSEQGAETQYF.

This clone was detected once. The genes are TRBV10-2 and TRBJ1-2; D unresolved. The V end lost 1 base, the J end lost 8 bases, and 8 bases lay between the germline ends. Germline values: CDR1 WSHSY, CDR2 SAAADI. This CDR3 has 12 amino acids. CDR3: CASSELGRGYTF. Written as DNA, the CDR3 is TGCGCCAGCAGTGAGTTAGGGAGAGGCTACACCTTC.

This rearrangement joins TRBV12-2 to TRBJ2-3; the DNA was not used to check the table's D call, TRBD2. TRBV12-2 counts as a pseudogene. The CDR3 extends over 13 amino acids. CDR3 sequence: CASRFFFADTQYF. Written as DNA, the CDR3 is TGTGCAAGTCGCTTCTTTTTCGCAGATACGCAGTATTTT.

The rearrangement links TRBV5-1 to TRBJ1-2; no reliable D call. Trimming took 0 bases from V and 5 from J, leaving 8 bases between them. Germline V gene sequence: CDR1 SGHRS, CDR2 YFSETQ. The length of the CDR3 is 13 residues. CDR3 in DNA: TGCGCCAGCAGCTTGGTGAGGGAATATGGCTACACCTTC. Its protein product is CASSLVREYGYTF.

The chain has TRBV27 and TRBJ1-5; D not certain. Germline assignment: CDR1 MNHEY and CDR2 SMNVEV (reference sequence). The germline V and J ends were trimmed by 0 bases and 4 bases, with 10 bases remaining between them. The length of the CDR3 is 15 residues. This CDR3 reads CASSLSNHGNQPQHF. The CDR3 DNA reads TGTGCCAGCAGTTTATCGAATCACGGGAATCAGCCCCAGCATTTT.

The rearrangement links TRBV29-1 to TRBJ2-7; 12 bases map to TRBD2. The germline gives CDR1 SQVTM, CDR2 ANQGSEA. The CDR3 is made up of 11 amino acids. CDR3 sequence (DNA): TGCAGTTTACTAGCGGGAGGCGAGCAGTACTTC. This codes for CSLLAGGEQYF.

This chain uses TRBV7-9 with TRBJ2-1; 8 bases agree with TRBD1. J was trimmed by 4 bases and V by 4 bases; bases with no gene match: 9. There are 16 residues in the CDR3. CDR1 and CDR2 (germline): SEHNR, FQNEAQ (reference sequence). The CDR3 reads CASSSQPGTGYNEQFF. CDR3 in DNA: TGTGCCAGCAGCTCCCAACCCGGGACAGGATACAATGAGCAGTTCTTC.